These T cell receptor beta chains were read from a single sample in a study of blood T cell repertoires in COVID-19. Clones were sequenced by immunoSEQ multiplex PCR, and TCRdb holds only the in-frame ones, with some missing. The sample lists around 300,000 clones; more than 75% were seen once. Input material: peripheral blood. Receptors originate from a woman aged 30 to 39 who had recovered from COVID-19. Both conserved end residues are part of each CDR3. Each record gives: J gene, D gene, V gene, clone size, CDR3 protein, CDR3 DNA. A D gene is named only where the DNA matches it firmly. Where a row states a size, it is once, few, many or the class of an expanded clone; other rows omit it.

TRBJ1-5	-	TRBV28	-	CASSLRQTTNQPQHF	TGTGCCAGCAGTTTAAGACAGACCACGAATCAGCCCCAGCATTTT
TRBJ1-6	TRBD1	TRBV11-2	-	CASSIHRGLNSPLHF	TGTGCCAGCAGCATCCACAGGGGGCTTAATTCACCCCTCCACTTT
TRBJ1-3	-	TRBV5-6	few	CASSLVSGKGNTIYF	TGTGCCAGCAGCTTGGTATCGGGGAAAGGAAACACCATATATTTT
TRBJ1-1	TRBD1	TRBV6-6	-	CASSYWGTVNTEAFF	TGTGCCAGCAGTTACTGGGGGACAGTGAACACTGAAGCTTTCTTT
TRBJ2-3	TRBD1	TRBV19	once	CASRGTVSTDTQYF	TGTGCCAGTAGAGGGACAGTCTCCACAGATACGCAGTATTTT
TRBJ2-7	TRBD1	TRBV5-1	-	CASSYSGQSYEQYF	TGCGCCAGCAGCTACTCGGGACAGTCCTACGAGCAGTACTTC
TRBJ2-2	-	TRBV18	-	CASSPRETNTGELFF	TGTGCCAGCTCACCCAGGGAAACCAACACCGGGGAGCTGTTTTTT
TRBJ1-6	-	TRBV15	-	CATSRGGGQTSSYNSPLHF	TGTGCCACCAGCAGGGGGGGAGGCCAGACGAGCTCCTATAATTCACCCCTCCACTTT
TRBJ2-7	-	TRBV15	-	CATEGVSYEQYF	TGTGCCACCGAGGGGGTCTCCTACGAGCAGTACTTC
TRBJ2-1	-	TRBV10-3	-	CAISATGTYNEQFF	TGTGCCATCAGCGCGACAGGGACTTACAATGAGCAGTTCTTC
TRBJ2-2	TRBD1	TRBV7-7	-	CASSPDRGGSGELFF	TGTGCTAGCAGCCCGGACAGGGGAGGGTCCGGGGAGCTGTTTTTT
TRBJ2-2	-	TRBV6-1	-	CASSARPNRNTGELFF	TGTGCCAGCAGTGCGCGACCGAACAGGAACACCGGGGAGCTGTTTTTT
TRBJ1-6	-	TRBV2	-	CASSEATRGNSPLHF	TGTGCCAGCAGTGAAGCTACACGGGGTAATTCACCCCTCCACTTT
TRBJ2-5	TRBD1	TRBV5-1	-	CASSVTGTANFQETQYF	TGCGCCAGCAGCGTGACAGGGACAGCAAATTTCCAAGAGACCCAGTACTTC
TRBJ2-5	-	TRBV10-3	-	CATLGRGGTQETQYF	TGTGCCACCCTAGGTAGGGGGGGGACCCAAGAGACCCAGTACTTC
TRBJ1-1	-	TRBV29-1	-	CSVAAGLLNTEAFF	TGCAGCGTTGCGGCAGGACTACTCAACACTGAAGCTTTCTTT
TRBJ1-3	-	TRBV19	-	CASSKLGRHSGNTIYF	TGTGCCAGTAGTAAACTCGGCCGACACTCTGGAAACACCATATATTTT
TRBJ2-2	-	TRBV3-1/TRBV3-2	-	CASSHRGAGELFF	TGTGCCAGCAGCCACAGGGGTGCCGGGGAGCTGTTTTTT
TRBJ1-2	-	TRBV27	few	CASRKTPNYGYTF	TGTGCCAGCAGAAAGACACCCAACTATGGCTACACCTTC
TRBJ1-1	-	TRBV4-1	-	CASSRGTEAFF	TGCGCCAGCAGCCGAGGGACTGAAGCTTTCTTT
TRBJ2-1	-	TRBV24-1	-	CATSDPGSQGGEQFF	TGTGCCACCAGTGACCCTGGGTCTCAAGGCGGGGAGCAGTTCTTC
TRBJ2-7	-	TRBV5-1	-	CASSSGGTSYEQYF	TGCGCCAGCAGCTCTGGGGGCACTTCCTACGAGCAGTACTTC
TRBJ1-2	-	TRBV29-1	-	CSVERQGGGYTF	TGCAGCGTTGAAAGGCAGGGAGGCGGCTACACCTTC
TRBJ2-7	-	TRBV5-1	-	CASSLGGGNSYEQYF	TGCGCCAGCAGCTTGGGAGGGGGAAACTCCTACGAGCAGTACTTC
TRBJ2-7	-	TRBV9	once	CASSVGSPGYEQYF	TGTGCCAGCAGCGTAGGGTCCCCCGGGTACGAGCAGTACTTC
TRBJ2-3	-	TRBV9	once	CASSAVGGGGAAADTQYF	TGTGCCAGCAGCGCCGTAGGGGGGGGAGGGGCAGCGGCAGATACGCAGTATTTT
TRBJ1-1	-	TRBV2	-	CASRERTVNTEAFF	TGTGCCAGCAGGGAGAGGACAGTTAACACTGAAGCTTTCTTT
TRBJ2-1	-	TRBV11-3	-	CASSSLEVDEQFF	TGTGCCAGCAGCTCCTTGGAGGTGGATGAGCAGTTCTTC
TRBJ2-2	-	TRBV7-9	-	CASSLSGLARDTGELFF	TGTGCCAGCAGCTTAAGCGGCCTAGCTAGGGACACCGGGGAGCTGTTTTTT
TRBJ1-6	-	TRBV11-1	-	CASSFSDSSAPLHF	TGTGCCAGCAGCTTCTCGGACAGTTCGGCACCCCTCCACTTT
TRBJ2-1	TRBD2	TRBV20-1	-	CSASKLAGSSYNEQFF	TGCAGTGCTAGTAAGTTAGCGGGAAGCTCCTACAATGAGCAGTTCTTC
TRBJ2-2	-	TRBV5-3	-	CARSENLAWSNTGELFF	TGTGCCAGAAGCGAGAATCTAGCGTGGTCGAACACCGGGGAGCTGTTTTTT
TRBJ2-7	TRBD1	TRBV28	many	CASSLQGAGYEQYF	TGTGCCAGCAGTTTACAGGGGGCGGGTTACGAGCAGTACTTC
TRBJ2-7	-	TRBV19	-	CASSQAPAGPRDEQYF	TGTGCCAGTAGTCAAGCCCCGGCAGGGCCCCGGGACGAGCAGTACTTC
TRBJ1-1	-	TRBV27	once	CASSSQGSWTEAFF	TGTGCCAGCAGTTCACAGGGAAGCTGGACTGAAGCTTTCTTT
TRBJ1-2	TRBD1	TRBV9	-	CASSAGTGRANYGYTF	TGTGCCAGCAGCGCTGGGACAGGGCGAGCTAACTATGGCTACACCTTC
TRBJ2-7	-	TRBV7-9	-	CASSLSSHEQYF	TGTGCCAGCAGCTTATCCTCCCACGAGCAGTACTTC
TRBJ1-3	-	TRBV5-4	-	CASSSSGSGNTIYF	TGTGCCAGCAGCTCCTCAGGGTCCGGAAACACCATATATTTT
TRBJ2-1	-	TRBV3-1/TRBV3-2	-	CASSQDPQDYNEQFF	TGTGCCAGCAGCCAAGATCCCCAGGACTACAATGAGCAGTTCTTC
TRBJ2-7	-	TRBV7-8	few	CASSLMGDEQYF	TGTGCCAGCAGCCTCATGGGCGACGAGCAGTACTTC
TRBJ2-7	TRBD1	TRBV7-2	-	CASRPTGTAGTYEQYF	TGTGCCAGCAGACCGACCGGGACAGCAGGAACCTACGAGCAGTACTTC
TRBJ2-2	-	TRBV18	once	CASFTQDSTGELFF	TGTGCCAGCTTCACCCAGGACTCCACCGGGGAGCTGTTTTTT
TRBJ1-1	-	TRBV11-2	-	CASSPGDVNTEAFF	TGTGCCAGCAGCCCGGGGGACGTGAACACTGAAGCTTTCTTT
TRBJ2-7	-	TRBV6-2/TRBV6-3	-	CASSYSQRVSPYEQYF	TGTGCCAGCAGTTACTCTCAGCGGGTGTCCCCCTACGAGCAGTACTTC
TRBJ2-7	TRBD1	TRBV18	-	CASSQTGLGYEQYF	TGTGCCAGCTCACAGACAGGGCTAGGCTACGAGCAGTACTTC